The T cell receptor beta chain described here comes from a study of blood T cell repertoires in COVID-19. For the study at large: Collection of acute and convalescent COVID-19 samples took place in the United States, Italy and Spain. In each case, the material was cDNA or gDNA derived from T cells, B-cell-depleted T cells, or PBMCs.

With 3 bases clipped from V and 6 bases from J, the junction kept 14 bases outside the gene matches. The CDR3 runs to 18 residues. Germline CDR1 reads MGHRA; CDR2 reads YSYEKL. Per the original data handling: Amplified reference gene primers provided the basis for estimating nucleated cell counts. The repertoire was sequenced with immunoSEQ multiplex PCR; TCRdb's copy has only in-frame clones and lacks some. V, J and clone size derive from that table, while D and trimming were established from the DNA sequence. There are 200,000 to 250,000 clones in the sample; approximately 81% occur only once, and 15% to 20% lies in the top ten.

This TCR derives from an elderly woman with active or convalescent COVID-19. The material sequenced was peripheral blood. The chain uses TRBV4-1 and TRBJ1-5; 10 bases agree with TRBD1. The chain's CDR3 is CASSQRLSGTGDVQPQHF. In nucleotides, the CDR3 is TGCGCCAGCAGCCAGAGGCTTTCCGGGACAGGGGACGTTCAGCCCCAGCATTTT.